This T cell receptor beta chain was retrieved from a study of early T cells in non-severe SARS-CoV-2 infection. Each CDR3 protein gets one entry after TCRdb re-called the 5' RACE reads with MiXCR. Of approximately 80,000 distinct CDR3 sequences listed, approximately 11% are singletons. Germline V gene sequence: CDR1 LGHNT, CDR2 FRNRAP. Between the trimmed V and J ends, which lost 1 base and 5 bases, there was a span of 15 bases. This CDR3 is 15 amino acids long. In its sample, this clonotype was seen a few times. This TCR came from an adult who was a healthcare worker with PCR-confirmed SARS-CoV-2 infection or an uninfected control (not recorded which). The chain recombines TRBV12-5 with TRBJ2-7; D ambiguous. The input for sequencing was whole blood, taken at baseline. Here the CDR3 reads CASGLAKDLGHEQYF. CDR3 nucleotide sequence: TGTGCTAGTGGTTTGGCAAAGGATCTAGGGCACGAGCAGTACTTC.